This entry concerns a single T cell receptor (beta chain). CDR3 length: 16 amino acids. The V gene lost 1 base and the J gene lost 3 bases, with 15 bases spanning the gap. In germline, CDR1 is KGHSY, CDR2 FQNENV. This sample is drawn from a study of blood T cell repertoires in COVID-19. Study background: Some COVID-19 samples were acute and others convalescent; all came from the United States, Italy and Spain. The cDNA or gDNA used as material had been derived from T cells, B-cell-depleted T cells, or PBMCs.

Original analysis: Amplification from reference gene primers served as the basis for estimated nucleated cell counts. Method: immunoSEQ multiplex PCR; TCRdb's copy keeps in-frame clones and lacks some. V and J calls and clone size follow that table, whereas D and trimming were derived from the DNA. This sample has around 180,000 clones, with about four fifths found just once. The TCR originated in a woman of 80 years or more with COVID-19, enrolled during active disease. The sequencing sample was made of peripheral blood. The J gene is TRBJ1-1, the V gene TRBV16, with D tentatively TRBD1 (5 bases). This CDR3 reads CASSQLGGIGDTEAFF. The CDR3 region has the DNA TGTGCCAGCAGCCAATTGGGTGGGATAGGGGACACTGAAGCTTTCTTT.